This T cell receptor beta chain was obtained from a study of blood T cell repertoires in COVID-19. About the study: Spain, Italy and the United States supplied samples that represented acute and convalescent COVID-19.

V was cut by 5 bases and J by 1 base, with 13 bases left in between. CDR3 length: 15 amino acids. Germline CDR1 reads SGHTA; CDR2 reads FQGNSA. Per the study methods: Estimated nucleated cell counts came from reference gene primer amplification. Profiling relied on immunoSEQ multiplex PCR, and the TCRdb table lists in-frame clones only, not all of them. V and J calls and clone size are those listed in that table; D and trimming were worked out from the DNA. The table records around 46,000 clones, 80% to 90% of them present only once. The rearrangement uses TRBV7-2 and TRBJ2-3; D possibly corresponds to TRBD2 (5 bases). Sequenced sample: peripheral blood. The TCR originated in a man aged 50-59 years with acute or convalescent COVID-19. CDR3: CASSLWVGGTDTQYF. CDR3 DNA: TGTGCCAGCAGCCTTTGGGTCGGGGGCACAGATACGCAGTATTTT. Full variable domain (missing parts from reference TRBV7-2 and TRBJ2-3): GAGVSQSPSNKVTEKGKDVELRCDPISGHTALYWYRQSLGQGLEFLIYFQGNSAPDKSGLPSDRFSAERTGGSVSTLTIQRTQQEDSAVYLCASSLWVGGTDTQYFGPGTRLTVL.